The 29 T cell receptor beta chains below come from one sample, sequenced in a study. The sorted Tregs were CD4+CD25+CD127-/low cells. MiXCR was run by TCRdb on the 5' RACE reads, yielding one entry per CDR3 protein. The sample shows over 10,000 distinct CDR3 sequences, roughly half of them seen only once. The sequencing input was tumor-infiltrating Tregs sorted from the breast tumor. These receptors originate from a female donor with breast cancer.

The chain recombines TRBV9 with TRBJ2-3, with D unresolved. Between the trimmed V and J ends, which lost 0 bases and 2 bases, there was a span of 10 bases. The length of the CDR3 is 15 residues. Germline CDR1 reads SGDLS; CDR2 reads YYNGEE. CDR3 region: CASSVAAGYTDTQYF. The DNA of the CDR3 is TGTGCCAGCAGCGTAGCCGCTGGGTACACAGATACGCAGTATTTT.

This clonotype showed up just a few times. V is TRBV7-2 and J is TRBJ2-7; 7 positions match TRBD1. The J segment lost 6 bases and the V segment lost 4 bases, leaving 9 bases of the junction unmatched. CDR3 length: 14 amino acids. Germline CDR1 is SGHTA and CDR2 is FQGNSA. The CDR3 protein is CASSYYRGVGEQYV. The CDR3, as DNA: TGTGCCAGCAGCTACTACAGGGGAGTCGGCGAGCAGTACGTC.

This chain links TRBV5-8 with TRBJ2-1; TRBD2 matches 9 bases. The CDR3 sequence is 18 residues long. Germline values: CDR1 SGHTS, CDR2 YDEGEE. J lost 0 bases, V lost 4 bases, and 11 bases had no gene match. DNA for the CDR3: TGTGCCAGCAGCCCACTTGGGCTAGCGGGGAACTCCTACAATGAGCAGTTCTTC. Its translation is CASSPLGLAGNSYNEQFF.

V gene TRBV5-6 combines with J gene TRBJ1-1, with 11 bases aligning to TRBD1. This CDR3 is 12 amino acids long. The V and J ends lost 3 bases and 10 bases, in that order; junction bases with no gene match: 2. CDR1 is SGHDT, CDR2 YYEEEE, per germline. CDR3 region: CASSWTGGVAFF. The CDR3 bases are TGTGCCAGCAGCTGGACAGGGGGCGTAGCTTTCTTT.

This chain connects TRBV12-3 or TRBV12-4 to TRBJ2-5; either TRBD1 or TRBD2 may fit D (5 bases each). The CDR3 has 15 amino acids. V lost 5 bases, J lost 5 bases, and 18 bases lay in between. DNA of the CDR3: TGTGCCAGCAGTCACCTCCGGGACCGCCGTGAGACCCAGTACTTC. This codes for CASSHLRDRRETQYF.

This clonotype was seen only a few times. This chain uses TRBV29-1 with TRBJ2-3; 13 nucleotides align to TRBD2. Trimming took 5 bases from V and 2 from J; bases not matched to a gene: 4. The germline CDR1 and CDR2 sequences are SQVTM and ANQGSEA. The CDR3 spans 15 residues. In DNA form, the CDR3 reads TGCAGCGTTCTTGGGACTAGCGGGAACACAGATACGCAGTATTTT. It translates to CSVLGTSGNTDTQYF.

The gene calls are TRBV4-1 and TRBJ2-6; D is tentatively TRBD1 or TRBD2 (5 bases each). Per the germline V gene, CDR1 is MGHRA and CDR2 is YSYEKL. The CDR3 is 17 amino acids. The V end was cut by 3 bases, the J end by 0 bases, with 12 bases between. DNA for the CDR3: TGCGCCAGCAGCCATGGGACGGCGAACTCTGGGGCCAACGTCCTGACTTTC. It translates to CASSHGTANSGANVLTF.

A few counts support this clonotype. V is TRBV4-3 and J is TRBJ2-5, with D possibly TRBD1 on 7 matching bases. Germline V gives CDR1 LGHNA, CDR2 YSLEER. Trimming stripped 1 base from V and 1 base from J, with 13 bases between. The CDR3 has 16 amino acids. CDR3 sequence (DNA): TGCGCCAGCAGCCAAGCCTCAGGGGGGATCCAAGAGACCCAGTACTTC. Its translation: CASSQASGGIQETQYF.

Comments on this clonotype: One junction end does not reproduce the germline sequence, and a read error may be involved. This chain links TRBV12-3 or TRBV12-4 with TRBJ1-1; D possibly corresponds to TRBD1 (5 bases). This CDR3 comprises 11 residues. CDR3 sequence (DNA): TGTGCCAGCAGAGGTGGGACTGAAGCTTCCTTT. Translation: CASRGGTEASF.

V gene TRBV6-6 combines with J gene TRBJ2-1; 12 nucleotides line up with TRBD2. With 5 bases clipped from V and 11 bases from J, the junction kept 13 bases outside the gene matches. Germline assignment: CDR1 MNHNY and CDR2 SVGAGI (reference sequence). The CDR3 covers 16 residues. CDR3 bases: TGTGCCAGCAGTGCACTAGCGGGGGGTCCCGCTACCCAGCAGTTCTTC. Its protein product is CASSALAGGPATQQFF.

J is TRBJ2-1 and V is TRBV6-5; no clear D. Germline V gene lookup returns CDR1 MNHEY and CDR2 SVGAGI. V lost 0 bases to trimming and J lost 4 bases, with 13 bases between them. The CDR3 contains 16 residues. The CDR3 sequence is CASSYSKGNGYNEQFF. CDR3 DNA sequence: TGTGCCAGCAGTTACTCGAAAGGGAATGGGTACAATGAGCAGTTCTTC.

In DNA form, the CDR3 reads TGTGCCAGCAGTTACTCGATTGAGGACAGTTCCTATGGCTACACCTTC. It encodes CASSYSIEDSSYGYTF. The chain recombines TRBV6-2 or TRBV6-3 with TRBJ1-2, with a weak D call TRBD1 (6 bases). V lost 0 bases and J lost 4, with 15 bases in between. CDR1 MNHEY and CDR2 SVGEGT come from the germline V gene. There are 16 residues in the CDR3.

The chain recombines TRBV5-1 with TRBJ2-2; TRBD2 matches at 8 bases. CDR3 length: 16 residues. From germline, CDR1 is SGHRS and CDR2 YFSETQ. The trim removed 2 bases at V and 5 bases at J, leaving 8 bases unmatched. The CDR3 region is CASSLFRTSPTGELFF. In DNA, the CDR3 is TGCGCCAGCAGCTTATTCAGGACTAGCCCTACCGGGGAGCTGTTTTTT.

CDR3 residues: CASSLDSYNSPLHF. DNA of the CDR3: TGCGCCAGCAGCTTGGACTCCTATAATTCACCCCTCCACTTT. The chain combines TRBV5-1 with TRBJ1-6; D unresolved. Germline loops: CDR1 SGHRS, CDR2 YFSETQ. The CDR3 contains 14 residues. V lost 0 bases to trimming and J lost 0 bases, with 1 base between them.

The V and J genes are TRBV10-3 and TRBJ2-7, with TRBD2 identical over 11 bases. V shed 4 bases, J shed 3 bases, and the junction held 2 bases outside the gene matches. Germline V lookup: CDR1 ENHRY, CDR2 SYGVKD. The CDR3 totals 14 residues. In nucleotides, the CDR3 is TGTGCCATCAGTGGAGGGACTAGCGGCTACGAGCAGTACTTC. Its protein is CAISGGTSGYEQYF.

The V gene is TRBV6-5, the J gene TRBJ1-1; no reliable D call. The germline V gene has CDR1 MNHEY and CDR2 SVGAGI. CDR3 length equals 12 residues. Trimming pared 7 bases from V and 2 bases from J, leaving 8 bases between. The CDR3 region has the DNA TGTGCCAGCAAGAGACCTAACACTGAAGCTTTCTTT. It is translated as CASKRPNTEAFF.

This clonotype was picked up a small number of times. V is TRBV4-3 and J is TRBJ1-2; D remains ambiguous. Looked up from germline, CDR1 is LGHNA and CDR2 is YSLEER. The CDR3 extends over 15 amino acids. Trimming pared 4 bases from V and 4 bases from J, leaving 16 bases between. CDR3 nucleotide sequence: TGCGCCAGCAGCCCACGCGCGGAGGGTACCTATGGCTACACCTTC. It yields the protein CASSPRAEGTYGYTF.

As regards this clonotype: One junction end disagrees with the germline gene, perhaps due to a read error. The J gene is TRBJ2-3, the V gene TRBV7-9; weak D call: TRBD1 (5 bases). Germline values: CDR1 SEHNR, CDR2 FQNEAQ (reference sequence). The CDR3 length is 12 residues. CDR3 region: CASSPITGTQYF. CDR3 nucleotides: TGTGCCAGCAGCCCAATCACAGGTACGCAGTATTTT.

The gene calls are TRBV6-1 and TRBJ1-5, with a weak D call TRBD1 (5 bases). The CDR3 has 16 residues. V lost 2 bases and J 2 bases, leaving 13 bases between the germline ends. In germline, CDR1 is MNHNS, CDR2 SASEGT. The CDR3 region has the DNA TGTGCCAGCAGTGAATCGGGGGGTTATGGCAATCAGCCCCAGCATTTT. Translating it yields CASSESGGYGNQPQHF.

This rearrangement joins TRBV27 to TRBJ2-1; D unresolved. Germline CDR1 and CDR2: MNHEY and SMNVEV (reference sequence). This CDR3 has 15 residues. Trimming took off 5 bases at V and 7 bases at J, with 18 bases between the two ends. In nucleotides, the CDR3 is TGTGCCAGCAGTCAGCGACTCACCGCTCCGAATGAGCAGTTCTTC. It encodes CASSQRLTAPNEQFF.

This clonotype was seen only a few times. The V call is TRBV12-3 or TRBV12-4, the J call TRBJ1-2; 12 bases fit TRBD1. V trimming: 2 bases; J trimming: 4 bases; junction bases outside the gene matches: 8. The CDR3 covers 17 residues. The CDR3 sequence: CASSLRFRDRGLYGYTF. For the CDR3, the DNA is TGTGCCAGCAGTTTAAGGTTTCGGGACAGGGGGCTCTATGGCTACACCTTC.

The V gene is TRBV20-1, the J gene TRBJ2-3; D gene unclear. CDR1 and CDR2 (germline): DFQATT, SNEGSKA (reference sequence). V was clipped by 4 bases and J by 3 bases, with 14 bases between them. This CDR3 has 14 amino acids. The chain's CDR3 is CSAKDQRRTDTQYF. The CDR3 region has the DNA TGCAGTGCTAAGGACCAGAGAAGGACAGATACGCAGTATTTT.

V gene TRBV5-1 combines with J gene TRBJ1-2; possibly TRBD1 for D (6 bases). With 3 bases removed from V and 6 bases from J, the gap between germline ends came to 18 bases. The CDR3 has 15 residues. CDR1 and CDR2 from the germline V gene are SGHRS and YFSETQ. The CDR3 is CASSWGASGPDGYTF. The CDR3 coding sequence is TGCGCCAGCAGCTGGGGGGCCAGCGGACCGGATGGCTACACCTTC.

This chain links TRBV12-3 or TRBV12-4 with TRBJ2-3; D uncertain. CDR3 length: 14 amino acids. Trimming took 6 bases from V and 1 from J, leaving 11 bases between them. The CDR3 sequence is CASRLAAGTDTQYF. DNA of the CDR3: TGTGCCAGCAGATTGGCGGCGGGCACAGATACGCAGTATTTT.

CDR3 DNA: TGTGCCAGCGGCGATGGAGGGGCCAATCAGCCCCAGCATTTT. The encoded protein is CASGDGGANQPQHF. This sequence joins TRBV6-2 or TRBV6-3 and TRBJ1-5; D is perhaps TRBD1 (5 bases). V lost 8 bases to trimming and J lost 3 bases, with 14 bases between them. The CDR3 totals 14 residues. Germline-derived CDR1 and CDR2 are MNHEY and SVGEGT.

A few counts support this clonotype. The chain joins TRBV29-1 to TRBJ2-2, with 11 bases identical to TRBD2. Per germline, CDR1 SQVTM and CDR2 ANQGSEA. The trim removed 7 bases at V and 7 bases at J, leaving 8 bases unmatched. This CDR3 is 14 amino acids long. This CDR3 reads CSATSGSSIGELFF. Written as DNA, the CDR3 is TGCAGCGCCACTAGCGGGAGTAGTATCGGGGAGCTGTTTTTT.

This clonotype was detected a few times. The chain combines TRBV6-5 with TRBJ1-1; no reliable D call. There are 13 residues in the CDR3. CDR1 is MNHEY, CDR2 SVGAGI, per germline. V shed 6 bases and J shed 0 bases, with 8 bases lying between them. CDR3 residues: CASSPEMNTEAFF. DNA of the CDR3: TGTGCCAGCAGCCCCGAGATGAACACTGAAGCTTTCTTT.

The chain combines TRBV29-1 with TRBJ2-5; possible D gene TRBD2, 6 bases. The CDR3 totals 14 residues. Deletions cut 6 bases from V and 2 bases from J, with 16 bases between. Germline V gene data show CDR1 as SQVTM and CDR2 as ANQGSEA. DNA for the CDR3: TGCAGCGTGGAGGGCCAGCGGGCACAAGAGACCCAGTACTTC. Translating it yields CSVEGQRAQETQYF.

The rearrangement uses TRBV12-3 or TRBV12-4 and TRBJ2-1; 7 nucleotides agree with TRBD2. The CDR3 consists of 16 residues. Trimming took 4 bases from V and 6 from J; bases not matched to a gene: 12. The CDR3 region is CASSSRLAPGVNEQFF. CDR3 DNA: TGTGCCAGCAGTTCAAGACTAGCCCCAGGCGTCAATGAGCAGTTCTTC.